Listed here are 26 T cell receptor beta chains from one sample, sequenced in a study of T-cell reconstitution after alpha-beta-depleted transplantation in children (TCRdb year 2016). In light of the paper, this sample's treatment or condition label describes: allogeneic hematopoietic cell transplantation with graft depleted of TCRalphabeta T cells and CD19 B cells. Library method: PCR. The sequencer listed for this sample is Illumina HiSeq 2500. Molecular barcoding was employed in the preparation of TCR libraries, with unique molecular identifiers being used to normalize TCRbeta repertoire quantification. TCRdb cleaned the public reads at Q25 with fastp, built clones with MiXCR and kept in-frame beta chains. Entries that share a CDR3 protein sequence are merged under the most common genes and DNA. This sample holds about 980,000 distinct CDR3 sequences; 25% to 30% were observed only once. Together, the top ten hold around 30% of the sample.

Sequenced material: PBMCs, mostly from graft donor cells, taken 360 days after TCRalphabeta/CD19-depleted stem cell transplant. Receptors were obtained from a boy under two years old who had a stem cell transplant for SCID, so the T cells may come from the graft donor.

The chain employs TRBV7-2 and TRBJ1-4; unclear D gene. Trimming removed 3 bases from V and 7 bases from J, with 9 bases in between. Germline V gives CDR1 SGHTA, CDR2 FQGNSA. The CDR3 loop spans 13 amino acids. CDR3 bases: TGTGCCAGCAGCTTGAGGCTTGGTGAAAAACTGTTTTTT. This translates into CASSLRLGEKLFF.

DNA for the CDR3: TGCAGTGCAAACGACAGGAAGGATCGAGAGACCCAGTACTTC. The encoded protein is CSANDRKDRETQYF. The V call is TRBV20-1, the J call TRBJ2-5, with D possibly being TRBD1 (6 bases). This CDR3 spans 14 amino acids. V was cut by 6 bases and J by 4 bases, with 18 bases left in between. The germline CDR1 and CDR2 sequences are DFQATT and SNEGSKA (reference sequence).

In its sample, this clonotype was seen a few times. The CDR3 loop reads CASSPLNRLASEAFF. The CDR3 DNA is TGTGCCAGCAGTCCACTTAATCGTCTAGCGTCTGAAGCTTTCTTT. The chain couples TRBV28 to TRBJ1-1; no firm D call. V was shortened by 5 bases and J by 6 bases, with 19 bases between the two germline ends. Germline-derived CDR1 and CDR2 are MDHEN and SYDVKM. The CDR3 loop spans 15 amino acids. The full variable domain, in which reference TRBV28 and TRBJ1-1 provide the parts outside the CDR3, is DVKVTQSSRYLVKRTGEKVFLECVQDMDHENMFWYRQDPGLGLRLIYFSYDVKMKEKGDIPEGYSVSREKKERFSLILESASTNQTSMYLCASSPLNRLASEAFFGQGTRLTVV.

Concerning this clonotype: The junction shows a germline mismatch at one end, possibly a read error. The chain links TRBV5-1 to TRBJ2-7; 8 positions match TRBD2. The CDR3 spans 13 residues. The germline V gene encodes CDR1 SGHRS and CDR2 YFSETQ. The CDR3 loop reads CASSLGPPSGGNF. The CDR3 DNA reads TGCGCCAGCAGCTTGGGCCCTCCCAGCGGGGGAAACTTC.

V usage is TRBV7-3 and J usage is TRBJ2-7, with 9 bases fitting TRBD2. The germline V gene encodes CDR1 SGHTA and CDR2 FQGTGA. CDR3 length: 15 amino acids. V lost 2 bases and J lost 2; bases outside the gene matches: 4. The CDR3 here is CASSLGLAPTYEQYF. CDR3 nucleotides: TGTGCCAGCAGCTTAGGACTAGCGCCCACCTACGAGCAGTACTTC.

This clonotype was observed a handful of times. The rearrangement uses TRBV15 and TRBJ2-7, with TRBD1 matching over 12 bases. CDR3 length: 15 residues. With V trimmed by 1 base and J by 6 bases, 4 bases remained unmatched. Germline loops: CDR1 LNHNV, CDR2 YYDKDF (reference sequence). Written as DNA, the CDR3 is TGTGCCACCAGCAGAGCCAGGGGACAGGGGGCCGAGCAGTACTTC. Residues: CATSRARGQGAEQYF.

This chain uses TRBV5-5 with TRBJ2-1; D tentatively reads TRBD1 or TRBD2 (5 bases each). V lost 7 bases to trimming and J lost 4 bases, with 15 bases between them. The germline CDR1 and CDR2 sequences are SGHKS and YYEKEE (reference sequence). The CDR3 consists of 14 residues. The CDR3 DNA sequence: TGTGCCAGCTCCTCCTCGGGACCGTACAATGAGCAGTTCTTC. This encodes CASSSSGPYNEQFF.

The genes are TRBV20-1 and TRBJ1-2; 7 nucleotides align to TRBD1. This CDR3 contains 14 residues. After removal of 3 bases from V and 1 base from J, the junction contained 5 bases not matched to a gene. Germline values: CDR1 DFQATT, CDR2 SNEGSKA (reference sequence). CDR3 in DNA: TGCAGTGCTAGGCGGGACAGCTATAACTATGGCTACACCTTC. Amino acids: CSARRDSYNYGYTF.

In its sample, this clonotype was seen a few times. The rearrangement joins TRBV5-6 to TRBJ2-2, with D perhaps TRBD2 (7 bases). The CDR3 extends over 17 amino acids. The V end lost 6 bases, the J end lost 3 bases, and 21 bases lay between the germline ends. The germline V gene has CDR1 SGHDT and CDR2 YYEEEE. CDR3: CASTNGRGALYTGELFF. In nucleotides, the CDR3 is TGTGCCAGCACCAACGGCCGGGGGGCATTGTACACCGGGGAGCTGTTTTTT.

V gene TRBV9 combines with J gene TRBJ2-6, with D possibly TRBD2 on 7 matching bases. The CDR3 is made up of 17 amino acids. V was cut by 0 bases and J by 13 bases, with 23 bases left in between. The germline V gene has CDR1 SGDLS and CDR2 YYNGEE. The CDR3 DNA reads as TGTGCCAGCAGCGTAGCATCGGGGGGCAGTACGGGGGAAGTCCTGACTTTC. Translating it yields CASSVASGGSTGEVLTF.

In DNA, the CDR3 is TGCAGTGCTAGTACTCAGGGCCTCTCTGGAAACACCATATATTTT. Encoded protein: CSASTQGLSGNTIYF. This chain links TRBV20-1 with TRBJ1-3, with D possibly being TRBD1 (5 bases). Per germline, CDR1 DFQATT and CDR2 SNEGSKA (reference sequence). V was shortened by 3 bases and J by 0 bases, with 12 bases between the two germline ends. This CDR3 is 15 amino acids long.

This sequence joins TRBV12-3 or TRBV12-4 and TRBJ2-3; 14 bases agree with TRBD2. The junction had 6 bases not matched to a gene; V was cut back by 4 bases and J by 9 bases. This CDR3 has 15 amino acids. CDR3 loop: CASSSTSGGARTQYF. CDR3 nucleotides: TGTGCCAGCAGTTCGACTAGCGGGGGGGCACGGACGCAGTATTTT.

The J gene is TRBJ2-3, the V gene TRBV9; 8 bases are a match to TRBD1. Germline V gene data show CDR1 as SGDLS and CDR2 as YYNGEE. The CDR3 is 20 amino acids. Trimming at V came to 1 base and at J to 3 bases, leaving 19 bases not matched to a gene. This CDR3 reads CASSVPGQGHSLRSTDTQYF. The DNA of the CDR3 is TGTGCCAGCAGCGTACCAGGACAGGGACACTCTCTTCGTAGTACAGATACGCAGTATTTT.

The chain links TRBV5-6 to TRBJ1-3; D remains ambiguous. The CDR3 has 16 amino acids. From germline, CDR1 is SGHDT and CDR2 YYEEEE. The ends were cut back, 1 base at V and 4 bases at J, with 15 bases in the middle. CDR3: CASSLPVPDGGNTIYF. CDR3 sequence (DNA): TGTGCCAGCAGCTTGCCCGTCCCGGACGGAGGAAACACCATATATTTT.

The chain has TRBV15 and TRBJ2-3; 11 bases align to TRBD2. After removal of 4 bases from V and 3 bases from J, the junction contained 3 bases not matched to a gene. Germline assignment: CDR1 LNHNV and CDR2 YYDKDF (reference sequence). The CDR3 loop spans 15 amino acids. CDR3 in amino acids: CATSTTSGKTDTQYF. The CDR3 DNA sequence: TGTGCCACCAGCACGACTAGCGGGAAGACAGATACGCAGTATTTT.

The gene calls are TRBV7-2 and TRBJ2-3; 8 bases fit TRBD2. This CDR3 spans 12 amino acids. CDR1 and CDR2 from the germline V gene are SGHTA and FQGNSA. V was clipped by 5 bases and J by 10 bases; unmatched bases: 5. The CDR3 DNA follows: TGTGCCAGCAGCCCGAGCGGGGGCGCGCAGTATTTT. Translation: CASSPSGGAQYF.

This clonotype was seen just once. CDR3 residues: CASSLINPRYFDSPLHF. Here the CDR3 DNA reads TGTGCCAGCAGCTTAATAAATCCGCGCTACTTCGATTCACCCCTCCACTTT. This chain connects TRBV7-3 to TRBJ1-6; D not resolved. This CDR3 has 17 residues. Trimming pared 1 base from V and 8 bases from J, leaving 18 bases between. Germline CDR1 reads SGHTA; CDR2 reads FQGTGA.

This clonotype was seen at least ten times. The chain links TRBV5-1 to TRBJ2-7; either TRBD1 or TRBD2 may supply D (6 bases each). The ends were cut back, 0 bases at V and 3 bases at J, with 16 bases in the middle. The CDR3 has 16 amino acids. The germline CDR1 and CDR2 sequences are SGHRS and YFSETQ. CDR3 nucleotide sequence: TGCGCCAGCAGCTTGGGCCCCTGGGGGGCGAGCTACGAGCAGTACTTC. Its translation is CASSLGPWGASYEQYF.

The rearrangement joins TRBV5-5 to TRBJ2-3; D perhaps matches TRBD2 (5 bases). This CDR3 spans 15 amino acids. Germline CDR1 is SGHKS and CDR2 is YYEKEE (reference sequence). V was shortened by 3 bases and J by 7 bases, with 18 bases between the two germline ends. The DNA for the CDR3 is TGTGCCAGCAGCTCCCGGGAATCTGTTGATCATACGCAGTATTTT. Protein sequence: CASSSRESVDHTQYF.

This clonotype occurred a few times. The V and J genes are TRBV11-2 and TRBJ2-1; 10 bases are shared with TRBD2. The CDR3 contains 18 residues. Trimming took 6 bases from V and 7 from J; bases not matched to a gene: 18. Germline CDR1 SGHAT, CDR2 FQNNGV. In nucleotides, the CDR3 is TGTGCCAGCAGACGGAAGGGGATGAGCGGGGGGGCTGGGAATGAGCAGTTCTTC. It is translated as CASRRKGMSGGAGNEQFF.

J is TRBJ2-1 and V is TRBV5-1; 8 bases align to TRBD2. The CDR3 sequence is 14 residues long. V lost 6 bases and J lost 6; bases outside the gene matches: 8. Looked up from germline, CDR1 is SGHRS and CDR2 is YFSETQ. CDR3 sequence reads: CASTDGGAFNEQFF. DNA of the CDR3: TGCGCCAGCACGGACGGGGGGGCCTTCAATGAGCAGTTCTTC.

Ten or more counts support this clonotype. DNA for the CDR3: TGCAGCGTTACTTGGGGGGATGCGAATCAGCCCCAGCATTTT. Its translation: CSVTWGDANQPQHF. The gene calls are TRBV29-1 and TRBJ1-5; D may be TRBD1 (5 bases). This CDR3 comprises 14 residues. V was pared by 5 bases and J by 4 bases, with 15 bases between. Germline V gives CDR1 SQVTM, CDR2 ANQGSEA.

Only a few counts were recorded for this clonotype. V is TRBV7-3 and J is TRBJ2-3; D is uncertain. Trimming removed 5 bases at V and 6 bases at J, with 12 bases between. CDR3 length: 13 amino acids. Germline CDR1 reads SGHTA; CDR2 reads FQGTGA. In nucleotides, the CDR3 is TGTGCCAGCAGCCCAGGAATTCCGGATACGCAGTATTTT. Translation: CASSPGIPDTQYF.

V gene TRBV12-3 or TRBV12-4 combines with J gene TRBJ2-7, with 7 bases fitting TRBD2. Losses at the gene ends were 8 bases for V and 3 bases for J; bases not matched to a gene: 10. This CDR3 has 14 residues. In DNA, the CDR3 is TGTGCCAGCGCGCCTAGCGGAGGATACTACGAGCAGTACTTC. It encodes CASAPSGGYYEQYF.

This clonotype has just a few counts. The chain links TRBV18 to TRBJ2-5, with D maybe TRBD2 (6 bases). The germline gives CDR1 KGHSH, CDR2 LQKENI. The ends were cut back, 4 bases at V and 8 bases at J, with 17 bases in the middle. This CDR3 contains 14 residues. CDR3 nucleotide sequence: TGTGCCAGCTCACGCACGGACTACCTGGTAACCCAGTACTTC. Translation: CASSRTDYLVTQYF.

This clonotype was detected only a few times. The chain employs TRBV12-3 or TRBV12-4 and TRBJ1-3, with D hard to call. V was cut by 6 bases and J by 0 bases, with 15 bases left in between. The CDR3 totals 16 residues. CDR3 sequence reads: CASSPGAWSSGNTIYF. Here the CDR3 DNA reads TGTGCCAGCAGCCCGGGAGCGTGGAGCTCTGGAAACACCATATATTTT.